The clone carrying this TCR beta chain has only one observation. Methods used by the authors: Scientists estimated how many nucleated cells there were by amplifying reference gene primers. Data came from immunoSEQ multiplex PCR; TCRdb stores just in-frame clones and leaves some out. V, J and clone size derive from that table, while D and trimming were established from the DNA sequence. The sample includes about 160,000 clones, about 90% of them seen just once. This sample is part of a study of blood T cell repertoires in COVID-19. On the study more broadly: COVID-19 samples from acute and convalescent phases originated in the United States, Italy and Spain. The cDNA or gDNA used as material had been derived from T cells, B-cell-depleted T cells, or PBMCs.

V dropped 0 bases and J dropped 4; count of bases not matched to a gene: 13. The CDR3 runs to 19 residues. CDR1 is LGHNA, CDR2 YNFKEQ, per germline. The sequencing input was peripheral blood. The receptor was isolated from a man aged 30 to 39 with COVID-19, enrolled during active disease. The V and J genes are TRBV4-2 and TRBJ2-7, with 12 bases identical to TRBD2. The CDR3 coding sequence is TGTGCCAGCAGCCAAGATCATCCTAGCGGGAGGGCCGGAGCTTACGAGCAGTACTTC. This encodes CASSQDHPSGRAGAYEQYF.